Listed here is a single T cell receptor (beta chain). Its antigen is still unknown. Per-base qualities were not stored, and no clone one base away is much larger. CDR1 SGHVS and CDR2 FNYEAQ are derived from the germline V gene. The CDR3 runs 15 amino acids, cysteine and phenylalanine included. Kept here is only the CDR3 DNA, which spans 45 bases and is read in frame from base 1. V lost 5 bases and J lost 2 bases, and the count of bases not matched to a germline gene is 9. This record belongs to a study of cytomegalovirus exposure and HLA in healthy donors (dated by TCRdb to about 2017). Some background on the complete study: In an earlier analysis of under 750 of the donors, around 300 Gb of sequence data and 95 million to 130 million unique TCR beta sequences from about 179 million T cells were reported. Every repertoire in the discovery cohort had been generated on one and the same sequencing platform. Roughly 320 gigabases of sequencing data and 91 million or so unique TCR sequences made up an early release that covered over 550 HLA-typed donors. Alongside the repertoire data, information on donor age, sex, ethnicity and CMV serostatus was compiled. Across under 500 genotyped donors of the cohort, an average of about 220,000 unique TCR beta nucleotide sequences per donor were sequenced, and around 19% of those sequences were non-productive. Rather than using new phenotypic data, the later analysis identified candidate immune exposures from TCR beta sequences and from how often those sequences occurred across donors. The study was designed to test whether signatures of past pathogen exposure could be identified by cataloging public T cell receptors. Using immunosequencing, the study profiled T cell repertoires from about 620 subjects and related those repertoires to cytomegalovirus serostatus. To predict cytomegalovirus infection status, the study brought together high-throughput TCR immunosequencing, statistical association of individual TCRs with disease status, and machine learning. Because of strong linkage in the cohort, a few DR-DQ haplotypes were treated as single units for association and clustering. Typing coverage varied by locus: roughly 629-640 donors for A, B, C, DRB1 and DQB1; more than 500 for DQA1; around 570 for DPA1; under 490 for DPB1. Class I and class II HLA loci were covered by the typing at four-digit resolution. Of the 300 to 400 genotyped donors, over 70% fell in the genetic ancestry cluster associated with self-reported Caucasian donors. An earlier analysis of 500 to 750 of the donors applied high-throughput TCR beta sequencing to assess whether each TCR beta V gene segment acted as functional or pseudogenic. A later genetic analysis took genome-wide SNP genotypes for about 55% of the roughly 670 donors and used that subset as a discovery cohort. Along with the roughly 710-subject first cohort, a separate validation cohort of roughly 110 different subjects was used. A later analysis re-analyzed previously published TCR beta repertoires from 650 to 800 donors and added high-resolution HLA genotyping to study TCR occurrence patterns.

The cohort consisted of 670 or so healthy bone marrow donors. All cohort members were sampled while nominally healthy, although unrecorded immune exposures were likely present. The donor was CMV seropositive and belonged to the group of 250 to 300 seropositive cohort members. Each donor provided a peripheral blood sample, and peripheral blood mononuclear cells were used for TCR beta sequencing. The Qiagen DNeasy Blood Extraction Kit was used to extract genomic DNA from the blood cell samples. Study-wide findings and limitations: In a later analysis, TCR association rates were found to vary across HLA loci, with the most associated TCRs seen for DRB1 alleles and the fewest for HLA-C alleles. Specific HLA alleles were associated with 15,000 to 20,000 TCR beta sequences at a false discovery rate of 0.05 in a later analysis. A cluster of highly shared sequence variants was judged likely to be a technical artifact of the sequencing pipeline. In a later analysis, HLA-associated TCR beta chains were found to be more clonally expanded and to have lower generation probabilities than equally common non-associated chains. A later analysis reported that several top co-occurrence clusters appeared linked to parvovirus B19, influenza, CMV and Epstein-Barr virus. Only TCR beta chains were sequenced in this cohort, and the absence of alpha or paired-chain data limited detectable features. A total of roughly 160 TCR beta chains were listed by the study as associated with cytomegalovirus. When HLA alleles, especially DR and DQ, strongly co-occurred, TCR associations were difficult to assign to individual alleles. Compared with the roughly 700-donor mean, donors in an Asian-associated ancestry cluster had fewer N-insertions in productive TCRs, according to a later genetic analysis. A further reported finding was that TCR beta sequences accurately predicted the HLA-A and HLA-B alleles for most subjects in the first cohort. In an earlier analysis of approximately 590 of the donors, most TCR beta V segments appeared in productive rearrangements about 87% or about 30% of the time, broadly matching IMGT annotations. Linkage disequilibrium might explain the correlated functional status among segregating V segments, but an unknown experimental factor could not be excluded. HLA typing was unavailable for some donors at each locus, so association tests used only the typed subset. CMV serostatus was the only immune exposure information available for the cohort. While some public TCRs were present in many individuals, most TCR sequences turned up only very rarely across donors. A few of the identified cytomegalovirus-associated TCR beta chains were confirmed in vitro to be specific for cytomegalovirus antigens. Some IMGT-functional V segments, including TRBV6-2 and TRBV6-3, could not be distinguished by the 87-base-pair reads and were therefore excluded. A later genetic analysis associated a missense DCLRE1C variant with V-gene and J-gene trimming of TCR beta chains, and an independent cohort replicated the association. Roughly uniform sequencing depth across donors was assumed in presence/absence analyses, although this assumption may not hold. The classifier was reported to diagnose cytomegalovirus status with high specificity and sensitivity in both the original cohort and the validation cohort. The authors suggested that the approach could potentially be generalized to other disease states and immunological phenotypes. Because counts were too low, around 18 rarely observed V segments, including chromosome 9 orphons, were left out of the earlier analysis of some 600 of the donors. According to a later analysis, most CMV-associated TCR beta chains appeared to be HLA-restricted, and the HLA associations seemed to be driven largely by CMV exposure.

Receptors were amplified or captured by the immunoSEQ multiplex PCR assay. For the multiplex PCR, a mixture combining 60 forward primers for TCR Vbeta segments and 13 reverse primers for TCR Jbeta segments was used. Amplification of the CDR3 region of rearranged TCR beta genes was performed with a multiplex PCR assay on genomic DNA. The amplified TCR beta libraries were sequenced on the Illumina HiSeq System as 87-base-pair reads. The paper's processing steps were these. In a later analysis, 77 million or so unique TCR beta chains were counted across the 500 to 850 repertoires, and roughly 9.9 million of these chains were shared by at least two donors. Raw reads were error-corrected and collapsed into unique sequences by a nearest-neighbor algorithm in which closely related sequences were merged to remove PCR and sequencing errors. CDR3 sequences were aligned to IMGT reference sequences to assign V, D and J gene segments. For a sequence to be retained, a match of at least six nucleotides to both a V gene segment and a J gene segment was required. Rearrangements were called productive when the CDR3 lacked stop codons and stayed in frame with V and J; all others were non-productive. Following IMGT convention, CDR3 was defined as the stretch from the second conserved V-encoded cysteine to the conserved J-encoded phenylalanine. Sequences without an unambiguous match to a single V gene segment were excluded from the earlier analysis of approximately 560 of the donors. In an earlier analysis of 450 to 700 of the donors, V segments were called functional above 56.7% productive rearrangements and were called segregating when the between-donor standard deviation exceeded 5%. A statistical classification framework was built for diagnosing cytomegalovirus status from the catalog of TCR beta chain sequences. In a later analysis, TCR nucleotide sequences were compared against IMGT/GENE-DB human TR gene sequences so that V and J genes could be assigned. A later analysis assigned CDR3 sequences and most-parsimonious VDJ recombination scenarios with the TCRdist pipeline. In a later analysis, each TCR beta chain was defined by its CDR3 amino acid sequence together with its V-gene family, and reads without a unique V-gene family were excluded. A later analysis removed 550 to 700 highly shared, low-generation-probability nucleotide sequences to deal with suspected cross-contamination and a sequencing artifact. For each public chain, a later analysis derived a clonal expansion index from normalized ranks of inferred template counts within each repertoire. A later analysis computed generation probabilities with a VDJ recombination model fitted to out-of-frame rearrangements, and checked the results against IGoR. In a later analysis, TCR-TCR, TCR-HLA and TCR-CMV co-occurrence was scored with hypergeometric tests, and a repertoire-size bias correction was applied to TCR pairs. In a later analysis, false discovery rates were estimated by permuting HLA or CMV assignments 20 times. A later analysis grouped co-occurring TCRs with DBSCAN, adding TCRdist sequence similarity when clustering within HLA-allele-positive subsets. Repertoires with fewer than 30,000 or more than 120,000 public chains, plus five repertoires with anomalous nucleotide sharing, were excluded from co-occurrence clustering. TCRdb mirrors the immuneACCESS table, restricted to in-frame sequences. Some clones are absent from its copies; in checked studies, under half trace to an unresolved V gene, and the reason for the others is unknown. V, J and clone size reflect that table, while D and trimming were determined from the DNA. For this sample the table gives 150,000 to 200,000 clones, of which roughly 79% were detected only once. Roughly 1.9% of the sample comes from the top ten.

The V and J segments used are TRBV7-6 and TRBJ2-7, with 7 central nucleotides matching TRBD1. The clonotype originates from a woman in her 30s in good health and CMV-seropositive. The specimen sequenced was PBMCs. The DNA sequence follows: TGTGCCAGCAGCACCATCAGGGGGATCACCTACGAGCAGTACTTC. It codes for CASSTIRGITYEQYF.